This T cell receptor beta chain was identified during a study of cytomegalovirus exposure and HLA in healthy donors. Notes on the study in general: Likely technical artifact: a cluster of highly shared sequence variants. Prior analysis indicated that the majority of TCR beta V segments exhibited productivity approximately 87% or approximately 30% of the time. DRB1 had the most TCR associations and HLA-C the fewest, a later analysis found, with rates varying by HLA locus.

The V end lost 0 bases, the J end lost 7 bases, and 19 bases lay between the germline ends. Germline V gene sequence: CDR1 SGHNT, CDR2 YYREEE (reference sequence). This CDR3 is built from 16 residues. This clone showed up just a few times. The antigen is unknown. 60 Vbeta and 13 Jbeta primers were used in PCR. Clones were sequenced by immunoSEQ multiplex PCR, and TCRdb holds only the in-frame ones, with some missing. Here the sample spans about 160,000 clones, 75% being singletons. This receptor was identified in a woman in her fifties or sixties in good health and CMV-seropositive. The sequenced sample was PBMCs. The gene calls are TRBV5-4 and TRBJ1-2; D is uncertain. As DNA, the CDR3 is TGTGCCAGCAGCTTGGCCTCCGGACTCACGTCCAGTGGCTACACCTTC. As protein: CASSLASGLTSSGYTF.